Below, 7 T cell receptor beta chains from the same sample are listed, as sequenced in a study of blood T cells in healthy people across ages. Sample-barcoded 5' priming and a J-beta primer mix drove a second PCR of 7 to 11 cycles. TCRdb recomputed calls from the 5' RACE reads with MiXCR, one row per CDR3 protein. This table has some 890,000 distinct CDR3 sequences, 25% to 30% appearing once. The same sample was also studied in work on T cells of mothers and their children.

Material for sequencing was blood. The receptors were gathered from a woman aged 40 to 50 in good health.

This clonotype has only a few counts. V and J are TRBV3-1 and TRBJ2-3; D is unresolved. This CDR3 contains 13 residues. The V gene's germline CDR1 is LGHDT and CDR2 YNNKEL (reference sequence). Trimming took off 0 bases at V and 6 bases at J, with 7 bases between the two ends. The CDR3 loop is CASSQDMGDTQYF. DNA of the CDR3: TGTGCCAGCAGCCAAGACATGGGGGATACGCAGTATTTT.

This clonotype was detected a few times. The chain employs TRBV7-2 and TRBJ1-1; D is unresolved. Deletions cut 3 bases from V and 5 bases from J, with 10 bases between. Germline V lookup: CDR1 SGHTA, CDR2 FQGNSA. CDR3 length equals 13 residues. The CDR3 DNA sequence: TGTGCCAGCAGCTTTGACGGCAAAACTGAAGCTTTCTTT. Translation gives CASSFDGKTEAFF.

This chain links TRBV28 with TRBJ2-5; 8 nucleotides align to TRBD2. Germline lookup yields CDR1 MDHEN and CDR2 SYDVKM. The CDR3 spans 16 residues. The junction had 7 bases not matched to a gene; V was cut back by 2 bases and J by 2 bases. This CDR3 is CASSLLPSGGQETQYF. CDR3 sequence (DNA): TGTGCCAGCAGTTTACTCCCCTCGGGGGGGCAAGAGACCCAGTACTTC.

This clonotype came up many times. The chain couples TRBV7-3 to TRBJ2-7, with D possibly being TRBD1 (6 bases). CDR1 SGHTA and CDR2 FQGTGA come from the germline V gene. Trimming took off 5 bases at V and 5 bases at J, with 13 bases between the two ends. The CDR3 extends over 13 amino acids. DNA of the CDR3: TGTGCCAGCAGCCGCAGGGGTTTGGACGAGCAGTACTTC. It specifies CASSRRGLDEQYF.

In this sample, this clonotype turned up a few times. A much more abundant neighbour one base away suggests this may be a read error. The chain has TRBV6-2 or TRBV6-3 and TRBJ2-5, with D unresolved. CDR1 is MNHEY, CDR2 SVGEGT, per germline. Between the trimmed V and J ends, which lost 6 bases and 5 bases, there was a span of 13 bases. The length of the CDR3 is 13 residues. As DNA, the CDR3 is TGTGCCAGCAGGTACGACGCGCAGGAGACCCAGTACTTC. This translates into CASRYDAQETQYF.

This clonotype was seen a handful of times. V gene TRBV10-3 combines with J gene TRBJ1-1; D remains ambiguous. Germline assignment: CDR1 ENHRY and CDR2 SYGVKD. The CDR3 spans 14 residues. Trimming took off 0 bases at V and 3 bases at J, with 8 bases between the two ends. This chain's CDR3 is CAISESPGDTEAFF. The CDR3 DNA sequence: TGTGCCATCAGTGAGTCGCCAGGCGACACTGAAGCTTTCTTT.

In this sample, this clonotype turned up a few times. The rearrangement links TRBV7-9 to TRBJ1-1; D is undetermined. Germline-derived CDR1 and CDR2 are SEHNR and FQNEAQ (reference sequence). Trimming removed 5 bases from V and 1 base from J, with 14 bases in between. The CDR3 is 15 amino acids. CDR3 residues: CASSPTTPQNTEAFF. The CDR3 region has the DNA TGTGCCAGCAGCCCTACGACACCACAGAACACTGAAGCTTTCTTT.